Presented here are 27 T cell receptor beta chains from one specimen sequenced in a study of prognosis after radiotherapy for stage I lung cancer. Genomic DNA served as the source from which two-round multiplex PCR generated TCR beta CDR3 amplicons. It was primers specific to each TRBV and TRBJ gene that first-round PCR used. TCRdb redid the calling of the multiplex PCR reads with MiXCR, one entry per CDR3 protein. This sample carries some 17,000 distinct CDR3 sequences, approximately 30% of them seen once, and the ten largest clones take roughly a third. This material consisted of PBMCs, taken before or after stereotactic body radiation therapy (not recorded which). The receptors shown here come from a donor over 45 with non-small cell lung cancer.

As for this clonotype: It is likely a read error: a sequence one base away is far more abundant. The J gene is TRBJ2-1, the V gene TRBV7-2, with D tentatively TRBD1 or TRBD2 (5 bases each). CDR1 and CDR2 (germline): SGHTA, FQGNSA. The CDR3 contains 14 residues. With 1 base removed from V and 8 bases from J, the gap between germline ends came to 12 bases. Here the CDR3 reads CASSLGTGPDEQFF. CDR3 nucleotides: TGTGCCAGCAGCTTAGGTACGGGGCCCGATGAGCAGTTCTTC.

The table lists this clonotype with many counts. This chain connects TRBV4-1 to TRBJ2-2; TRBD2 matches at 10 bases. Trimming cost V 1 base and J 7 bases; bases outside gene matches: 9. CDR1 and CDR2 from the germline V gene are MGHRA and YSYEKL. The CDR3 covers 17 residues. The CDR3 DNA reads TGCGCCAGCAGCCAAGTTGAACTAGCGGGACGTAGCGGGGAGCTGTTTTTT. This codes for CASSQVELAGRSGELFF.

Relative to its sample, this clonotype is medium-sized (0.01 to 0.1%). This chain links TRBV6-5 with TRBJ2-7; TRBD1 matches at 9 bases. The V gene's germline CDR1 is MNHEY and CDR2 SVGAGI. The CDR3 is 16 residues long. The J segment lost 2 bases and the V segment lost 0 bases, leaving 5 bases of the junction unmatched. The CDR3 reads CASSYSGTGTAYEQYF. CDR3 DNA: TGTGCCAGCAGTTACTCTGGGACAGGGACTGCCTACGAGCAGTACTTC.

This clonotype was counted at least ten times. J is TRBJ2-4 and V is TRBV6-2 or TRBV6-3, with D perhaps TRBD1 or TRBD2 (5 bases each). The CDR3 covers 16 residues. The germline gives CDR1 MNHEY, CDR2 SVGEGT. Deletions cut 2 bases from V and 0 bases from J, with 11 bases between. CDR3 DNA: TGTGCCAGCAGTTACGCGCTTGGGGGAGCCAAAAACATTCAGTACTTC. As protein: CASSYALGGAKNIQYF.

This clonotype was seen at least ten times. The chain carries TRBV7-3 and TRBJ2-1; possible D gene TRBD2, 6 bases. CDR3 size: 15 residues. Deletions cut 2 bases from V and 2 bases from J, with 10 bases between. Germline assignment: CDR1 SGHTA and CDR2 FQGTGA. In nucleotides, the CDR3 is TGTGCCAGCAGCTTAGGGGGGAGTACCTACAATGAGCAGTTCTTC. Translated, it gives CASSLGGSTYNEQFF.

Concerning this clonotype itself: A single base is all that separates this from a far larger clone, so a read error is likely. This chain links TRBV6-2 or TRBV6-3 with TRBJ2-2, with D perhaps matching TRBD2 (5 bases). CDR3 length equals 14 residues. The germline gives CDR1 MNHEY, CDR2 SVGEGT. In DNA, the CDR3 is TGTGCCAGCAGTAGAGGAACGAACACCGGGGATCTGTTTTTT. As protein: CASSRGTNTGDLFF.

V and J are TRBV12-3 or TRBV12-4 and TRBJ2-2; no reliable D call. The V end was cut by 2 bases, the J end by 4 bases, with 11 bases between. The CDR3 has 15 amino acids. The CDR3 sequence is CASSLNLDFTGELFF. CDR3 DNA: TGTGCCAGCAGTTTAAACCTAGATTTCACCGGGGAGCTGTTTTTT.

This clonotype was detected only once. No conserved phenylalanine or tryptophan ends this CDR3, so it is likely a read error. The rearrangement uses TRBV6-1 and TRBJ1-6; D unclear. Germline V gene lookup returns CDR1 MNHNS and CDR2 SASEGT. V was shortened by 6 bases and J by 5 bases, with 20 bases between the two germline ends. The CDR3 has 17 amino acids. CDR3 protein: CASSNLFRRGNNSPLHL. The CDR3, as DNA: TGTGCCAGCAGCAACCTGTTCCGGAGAGGGAATAATTCACCCCTCCACCTT.

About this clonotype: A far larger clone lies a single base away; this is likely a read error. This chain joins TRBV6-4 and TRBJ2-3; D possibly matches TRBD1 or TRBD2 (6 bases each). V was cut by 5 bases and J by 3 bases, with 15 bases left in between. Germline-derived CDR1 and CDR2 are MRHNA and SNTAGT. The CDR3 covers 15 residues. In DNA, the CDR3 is TGTGCCAGCAGTTACACGGTAGGGGGGACAGATACGCAGTATTTT. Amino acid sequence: CASSYTVGGTDTQYF.

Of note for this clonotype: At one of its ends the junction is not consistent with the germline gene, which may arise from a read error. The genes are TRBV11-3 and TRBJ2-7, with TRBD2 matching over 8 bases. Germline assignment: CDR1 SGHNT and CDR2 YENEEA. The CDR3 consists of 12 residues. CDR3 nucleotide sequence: TGTGCTAGCAGCCCCGGGGGGGGCTCTGAGTACTTC. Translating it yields CASSPGGGSEYF.

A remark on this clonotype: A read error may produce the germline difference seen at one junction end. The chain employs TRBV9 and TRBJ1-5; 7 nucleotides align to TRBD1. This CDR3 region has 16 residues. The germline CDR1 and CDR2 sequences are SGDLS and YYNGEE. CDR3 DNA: TGTGCCAGCAGCAACCGAGCGGGGGACAGCAAGCAGCCACAGAATTTT. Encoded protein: CASSNRAGDSKQPQNF.

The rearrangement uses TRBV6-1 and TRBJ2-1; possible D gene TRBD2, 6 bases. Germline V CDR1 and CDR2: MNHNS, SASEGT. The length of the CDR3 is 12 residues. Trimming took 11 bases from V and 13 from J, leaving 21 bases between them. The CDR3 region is CAGRPSVRVQFF. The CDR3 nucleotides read TGTGCCGGCCGGCCTAGCGTGAGGGTTCAGTTCTTC.

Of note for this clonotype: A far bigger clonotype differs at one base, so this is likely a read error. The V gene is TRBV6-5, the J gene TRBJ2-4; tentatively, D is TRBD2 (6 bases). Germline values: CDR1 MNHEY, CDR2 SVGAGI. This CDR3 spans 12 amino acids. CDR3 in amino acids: CASTEAGNIQHF. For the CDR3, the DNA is TGTGCCAGCACTGAGGCGGGAAACATTCAGCACTTC.

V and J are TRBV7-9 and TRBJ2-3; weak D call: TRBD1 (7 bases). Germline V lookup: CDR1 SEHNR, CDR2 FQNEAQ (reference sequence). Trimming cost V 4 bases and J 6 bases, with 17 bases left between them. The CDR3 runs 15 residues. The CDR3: CASSWRGQGVDTQYF. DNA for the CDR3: TGTGCCAGCAGCTGGAGGGGCCAGGGGGTGGATACGCAGTATTTT.

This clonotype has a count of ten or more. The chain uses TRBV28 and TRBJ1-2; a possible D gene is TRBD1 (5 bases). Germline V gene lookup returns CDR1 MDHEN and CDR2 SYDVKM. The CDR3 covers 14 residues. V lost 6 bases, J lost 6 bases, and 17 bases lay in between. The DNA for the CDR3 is TGTGCCAGCAGATCCAATTGGGGGTTGGATGGCTACACCTTC. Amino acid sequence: CASRSNWGLDGYTF.

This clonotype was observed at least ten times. CDR3 in DNA: TGTGCCAGCAGACGGGGTGTTAGGGACTATGGCTACACCTTC. It is translated as CASRRGVRDYGYTF. The chain is built from TRBV28 and TRBJ1-2; unclear D gene. The CDR3 has 14 amino acids. V was trimmed by 6 bases and J by 3 bases, leaving 14 bases between them. Germline lookup yields CDR1 MDHEN and CDR2 SYDVKM.

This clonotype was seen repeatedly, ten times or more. The CDR3 protein is CSFAQGTYNEQFF. CDR3 sequence (DNA): TGCAGCTTTGCCCAAGGGACCTACAATGAGCAGTTCTTC. V and J are TRBV29-1 and TRBJ2-1; D not resolved. The CDR3 is 13 residues long. Germline V lookup: CDR1 SQVTM, CDR2 ANQGSEA. Trimming stripped 8 bases from V and 2 bases from J, with 13 bases between.

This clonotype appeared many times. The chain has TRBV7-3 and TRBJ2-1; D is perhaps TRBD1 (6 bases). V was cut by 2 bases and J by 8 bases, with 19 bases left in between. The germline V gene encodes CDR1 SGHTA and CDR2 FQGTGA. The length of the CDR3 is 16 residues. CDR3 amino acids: CASSLEVGTMGDEQFF. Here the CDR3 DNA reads TGTGCCAGCAGCTTAGAGGTTGGGACAATGGGCGATGAGCAGTTCTTC.

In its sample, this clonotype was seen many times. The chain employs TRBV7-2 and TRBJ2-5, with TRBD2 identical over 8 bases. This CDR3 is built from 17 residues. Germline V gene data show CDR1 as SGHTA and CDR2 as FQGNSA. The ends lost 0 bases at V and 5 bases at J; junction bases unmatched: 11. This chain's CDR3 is CASSLAHAGGSTETQYF. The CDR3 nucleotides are TGTGCCAGCAGCTTAGCTCATGCGGGGGGTTCGACTGAGACCCAGTACTTC.

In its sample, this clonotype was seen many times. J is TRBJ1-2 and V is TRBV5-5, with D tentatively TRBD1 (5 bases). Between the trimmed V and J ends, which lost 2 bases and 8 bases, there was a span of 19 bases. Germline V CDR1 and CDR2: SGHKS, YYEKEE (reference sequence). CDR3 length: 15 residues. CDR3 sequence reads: CASSLSGYVDGGYTF. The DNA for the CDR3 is TGTGCCAGCAGCTTATCAGGGTATGTGGACGGCGGCTACACCTTC.

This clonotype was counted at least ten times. CDR3 region: CASRGAGPYNEQFF. CDR3 DNA: TGCGCCAGTCGAGGGGCAGGACCTTACAATGAGCAGTTCTTC. The chain links TRBV5-1 to TRBJ2-1; TRBD1 or TRBD2 may be the D gene (5 bases each). The germline CDR1 and CDR2 sequences are SGHRS and YFSETQ. The CDR3 is 14 residues long. With 8 bases removed from V and 4 bases from J, the gap between germline ends came to 16 bases.

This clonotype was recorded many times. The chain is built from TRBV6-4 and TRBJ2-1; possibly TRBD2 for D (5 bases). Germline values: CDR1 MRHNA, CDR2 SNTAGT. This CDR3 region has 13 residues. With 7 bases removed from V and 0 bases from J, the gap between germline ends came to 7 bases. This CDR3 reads CASIGSSYNEQFF. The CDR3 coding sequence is TGTGCCAGCATTGGGAGCTCCTACAATGAGCAGTTCTTC.

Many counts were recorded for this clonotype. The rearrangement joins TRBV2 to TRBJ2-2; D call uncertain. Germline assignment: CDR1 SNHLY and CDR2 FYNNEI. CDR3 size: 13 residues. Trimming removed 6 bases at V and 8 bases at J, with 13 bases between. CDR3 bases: TGTGCCAGCAGGACCCGGCTACTGGGGGAGCTGTTTTTT. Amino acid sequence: CASRTRLLGELFF.

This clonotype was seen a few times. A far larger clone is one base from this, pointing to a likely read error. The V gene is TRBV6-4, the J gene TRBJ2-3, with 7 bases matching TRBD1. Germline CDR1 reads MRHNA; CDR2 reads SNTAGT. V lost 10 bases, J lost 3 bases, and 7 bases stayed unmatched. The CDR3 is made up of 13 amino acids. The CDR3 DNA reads TGTGCCATCACCGACAGGGAGACAGATACGCAGTATTTT. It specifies CAITDRETDTQYF.

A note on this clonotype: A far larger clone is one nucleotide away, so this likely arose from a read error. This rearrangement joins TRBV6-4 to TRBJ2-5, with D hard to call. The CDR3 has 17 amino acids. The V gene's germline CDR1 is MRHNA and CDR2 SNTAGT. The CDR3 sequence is CASSYSDGEGPGETQYF. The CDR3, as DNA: TGTGCCAGCAGTTACTCCGACGGAGAAGGTCCAGGAGAGACCCAGTACTTC.

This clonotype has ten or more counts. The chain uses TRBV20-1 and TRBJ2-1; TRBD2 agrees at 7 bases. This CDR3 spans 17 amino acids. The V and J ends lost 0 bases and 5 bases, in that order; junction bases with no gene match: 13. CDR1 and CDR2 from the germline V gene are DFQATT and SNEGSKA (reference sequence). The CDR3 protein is CSARDGPSGARNNEQFF. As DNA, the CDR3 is TGCAGTGCTAGAGATGGACCTAGCGGAGCCAGAAACAATGAGCAGTTCTTC.

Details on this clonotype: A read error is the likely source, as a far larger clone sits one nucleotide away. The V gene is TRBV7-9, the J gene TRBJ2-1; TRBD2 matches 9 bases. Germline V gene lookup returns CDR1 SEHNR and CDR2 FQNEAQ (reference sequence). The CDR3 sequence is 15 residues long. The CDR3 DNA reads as TGTGCCGGCAGCTTGCGGGAGGGCCCGTACAATGAGCAGTTCTTC. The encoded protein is CAGSLREGPYNEQFF.